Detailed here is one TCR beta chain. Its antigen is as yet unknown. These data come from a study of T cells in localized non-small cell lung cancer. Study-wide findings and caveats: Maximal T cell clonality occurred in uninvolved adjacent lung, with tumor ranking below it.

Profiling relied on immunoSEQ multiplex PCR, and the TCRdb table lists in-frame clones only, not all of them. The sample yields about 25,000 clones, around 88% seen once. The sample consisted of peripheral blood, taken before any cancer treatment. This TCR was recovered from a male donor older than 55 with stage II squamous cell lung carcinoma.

The DNA of the CDR3 is TGTGCCAGCAGCCAAGCTGGGGTACGCTACACCTTC. Its protein is CASSQAGVRYTF. The gene calls are TRBV11-3 and TRBJ1-2, with D hard to call. V gave up 5 bases and J gave up 9 bases, with 13 bases separating them. Germline loops: CDR1 SGHNT, CDR2 YENEEA. The CDR3 length is 12 residues.